These 29 T cell receptor beta chains were all obtained from the same sample, sequenced in a study of cytomegalovirus exposure and HLA in healthy donors. PCR used 60 Vbeta primers and 13 Jbeta primers. Repertoires were generated with immunoSEQ multiplex PCR, while TCRdb's copy carries only in-frame clones and drops some. The sample totals approximately 200,000 clones. Sequences were obtained from PBMCs. All receptors come from a boy aged 10-17 years in good health and CMV-seronegative.

The genes are TRBV13 and TRBJ2-7, with D uncertain. This CDR3 spans 13 amino acids. Trimming shortened V by 5 bases and J by 0 bases, and 8 bases separated the two germline ends. In germline, CDR1 is PRHDT, CDR2 FYEKMQ (reference sequence). In DNA, the CDR3 is TGTGCCAGCAGCCCTAGTAGCTCCTACGAGCAGTACTTC. Its protein is CASSPSSSYEQYF. Complete variable domain (other parts from reference TRBV13 and TRBJ2-7): AAGVIQSPRHLIKEKRETATLKCYPIPRHDTVYWYQQGPGQDPQFLISFYEKMQSDKGSIPDRFSAQQFSDYHSELNMSSLELGDSALYFCASSPSSSYEQYFGPGTRLTVT.

The rearrangement joins TRBV9 to TRBJ1-1, with TRBD1 identical over 7 bases. Germline V gene sequence: CDR1 SGDLS, CDR2 YYNGEE. The ends lost 3 bases at V and 5 bases at J; junction bases unmatched: 16. The CDR3 is 17 residues long. CDR3 sequence (DNA): TGTGCCAGCAGCGGAGGGACTGAGGAGGGGGCGCGAACTGAAGCTTTCTTT. This gives the protein CASSGGTEEGARTEAFF.

V and J are TRBV28 and TRBJ1-5; D perhaps matches TRBD1 (5 bases). V gave up 5 bases and J gave up 7 bases, with 6 bases separating them. The V gene's germline CDR1 is MDHEN and CDR2 SYDVKM. The CDR3 extends over 11 amino acids. The CDR3 sequence: CASSQGQPQHF. DNA for the CDR3: TGTGCCAGCAGTCAGGGACAGCCCCAGCATTTT.

This rearrangement joins TRBV7-3 to TRBJ2-1; 8 bases are shared with TRBD2. Germline CDR1 SGHTA, CDR2 FQGTGA. The CDR3 length is 16 residues. Trimming removed 6 bases from V and 6 bases from J; junction bases left unmatched: 13. The CDR3 bases are TGTGCCAGCAGTACAACCGGGACTAGTATTTCCAATGAGCAGTTCTTC. As protein: CASSTTGTSISNEQFF.

The chain is built from TRBV28 and TRBJ1-5, with 8 bases identical to TRBD1. Germline CDR1 reads MDHEN; CDR2 reads SYDVKM. Trimming removed 1 base from V and 5 bases from J; junction bases left unmatched: 10. This CDR3 is 17 amino acids long. The CDR3 coding sequence is TGTGCCAGCAGTTTATACATCTATGACAGGGGTTATCAGCCCCAGCATTTT. It yields the protein CASSLYIYDRGYQPQHF.

V usage is TRBV6-6 and J usage is TRBJ2-5; 7 bases agree with TRBD1. In germline, CDR1 is MNHNY, CDR2 SVGAGI (reference sequence). V gave up 2 bases and J gave up 11 bases; unmatched junction bases: 8. The CDR3 loop spans 13 amino acids. The CDR3 coding sequence is TGTGCCAGCAGTTACGGGACAGTAGACCAGCAGTACTTC. This translates into CASSYGTVDQQYF.

J is TRBJ2-1 and V is TRBV9; 9 bases align to TRBD1. CDR1 is SGDLS and CDR2 is YYNGEE in the germline V gene. The V gene end was trimmed by 3 bases and the J gene end by 7 bases; junction bases not matched to a gene: 5. The CDR3 totals 14 residues. CDR3 bases: TGTGCCAGCAGCGCAGGGACAGGGCTGAATGAGCAGTTCTTC. Its translation: CASSAGTGLNEQFF.

The chain is built from TRBV14 and TRBJ2-2; D remains ambiguous. This CDR3 comprises 15 residues. CDR1 is SGHDN and CDR2 is FVKESK in the germline V gene. V was clipped by 2 bases and J by 3 bases, with 10 bases between them. DNA of the CDR3: TGTGCCAGCAGCCAAACAAACCGCTACACCGGGGAGCTGTTTTTT. Translating it yields CASSQTNRYTGELFF.

The chain combines TRBV6-4 with TRBJ2-5; 7 bases are shared with TRBD1. The length of the CDR3 is 15 residues. CDR1 is MRHNA, CDR2 SNTAGT, per germline. The trim removed 2 bases at V and 1 base at J, leaving 4 bases unmatched. The CDR3 sequence: CASSDGSGGQETQYF. CDR3 bases: TGTGCCAGCAGTGACGGTTCAGGGGGCCAAGAGACCCAGTACTTC.

The rearrangement joins TRBV28 to TRBJ1-5, with a weak D call TRBD1 (5 bases). Germline V gene data show CDR1 as MDHEN and CDR2 as SYDVKM. V was clipped by 2 bases and J by 2 bases, with 16 bases between them. There are 17 residues in the CDR3. The CDR3 DNA is TGTGCCAGCAGTTTAAATCTGGACAAAATGGGCAATCAGCCCCAGCATTTT. Translated: CASSLNLDKMGNQPQHF. Full variable domain (rest looked up from reference TRBV28 and TRBJ1-5): DVKVTQSSRYLVKRTGEKVFLECVQDMDHENMFWYRQDPGLGLRLIYFSYDVKMKEKGDIPEGYSVSREKKERFSLILESASTNQTSMYLCASSLNLDKMGNQPQHFGDGTRLSIL.

The V and J genes are TRBV4-1 and TRBJ2-1; possibly TRBD1 for D (7 bases). The V end lost 5 bases, the J end lost 3 bases, and 29 bases lay between the germline ends. The germline CDR1 and CDR2 sequences are MGHRA and YSYEKL. The CDR3 is 20 residues long. The CDR3 here is CASSLSSRDRHQMGYNEQFF. In nucleotides, the CDR3 is TGCGCCAGCAGCTTATCTTCGCGGGACAGACACCAGATGGGCTACAATGAGCAGTTCTTC.

The genes are TRBV9 and TRBJ2-2; D is unclear. The germline gives CDR1 SGDLS, CDR2 YYNGEE. This CDR3 is 15 amino acids long. The germline V and J ends were trimmed by 6 bases and 0 bases, with 12 bases remaining between them. This CDR3 is CASTGYGANTGELFF. CDR3 sequence (DNA): TGTGCCAGCACCGGGTACGGCGCGAACACCGGGGAGCTGTTTTTT.

The chain uses TRBV19 and TRBJ2-2; TRBD1 aligns across 8 bases. The trim removed 6 bases at V and 7 bases at J, leaving 7 bases unmatched. The CDR3 has 14 residues. Germline V gives CDR1 LNHDA, CDR2 SQIVND (reference sequence). The CDR3 region is CASRDRVRVGELFF. In DNA, the CDR3 is TGTGCCAGTAGGGACAGGGTGCGGGTCGGGGAGCTGTTTTTT.

The V gene is TRBV7-9, the J gene TRBJ2-2; TRBD2 matches at 7 bases. Germline V gene sequence: CDR1 SEHNR, CDR2 FQNEAQ (reference sequence). After removal of 5 bases from V and 4 bases from J, the junction contained 13 bases not matched to a gene. The CDR3 length is 17 residues. The CDR3, as DNA: TGTGCCAGCAGCCCCCCTCCGAGGGGAGGGTTCACCGGGGAGCTGTTTTTT. Its translation is CASSPPPRGGFTGELFF.

The chain uses TRBV7-9 and TRBJ1-2; D possibly corresponds to TRBD1 (6 bases). The CDR3 consists of 14 residues. The ends were cut back, 2 bases at V and 6 bases at J, with 13 bases in the middle. Germline V lookup: CDR1 SEHNR, CDR2 FQNEAQ (reference sequence). The CDR3 is CASSLPQGWHGYTF. The DNA for the CDR3 is TGTGCCAGCAGCTTACCTCAGGGGTGGCATGGCTACACCTTC.

This rearrangement joins TRBV9 to TRBJ1-1, with a tentative D call TRBD1 (5 bases). There are 15 residues in the CDR3. Germline V gene lookup returns CDR1 SGDLS and CDR2 YYNGEE. The V gene lost 4 bases and the J gene lost 0 bases, with 13 bases spanning the gap. CDR3 sequence (DNA): TGTGCCAGCAGCCTAGCAGGGTATTTGAACACTGAAGCTTTCTTT. Its protein product is CASSLAGYLNTEAFF.

The CDR3 protein is CASSLGYGGQETQYF. CDR3 coding DNA: TGTGCCAGCAGCTTGGGCTACGGGGGCCAAGAGACCCAGTACTTC. This rearrangement joins TRBV11-1 to TRBJ2-5, with D maybe TRBD2 (6 bases). Trimming left V 3 bases short and J 1 base short, with 12 bases between. Germline CDR1 is SGHAT and CDR2 is FQDESV (reference sequence). The CDR3 spans 15 residues. The variable domain in full, completed from reference TRBV11-1 and TRBJ2-5, reads EAEVAQSPRYKITEKSQAVAFWCDPISGHATLYWYRQILGQGPELLVQFQDESVVDDSQLPKDRFSAERLKGVDSTLKIQPAELGDSAMYLCASSLGYGGQETQYFGPGTRLLVL.

CDR3 region: CASSEARGTVNYEQYF. CDR3 nucleotides: TGTGCCAGCAGTGAAGCGCGCGGGACAGTTAACTACGAGCAGTACTTC. V gene TRBV2 combines with J gene TRBJ2-7, with a tentative D call TRBD1 (7 bases). Trimming shortened V by 0 bases and J by 3 bases, and 15 bases separated the two germline ends. The germline V gene has CDR1 SNHLY and CDR2 FYNNEI. This CDR3 is 16 amino acids long.

This chain links TRBV5-4 with TRBJ2-3, with 7 bases fitting TRBD2. Germline V CDR1 and CDR2: SGHNT, YYREEE (reference sequence). Unmatched junction bases numbered 7, after V lost 4 bases and J lost 8 bases. The CDR3 has 13 residues. The CDR3 coding sequence is TGTGCCAGCAGCACCTGGACTAGTTTTACGCAGTATTTT. Protein product: CASSTWTSFTQYF.

This chain joins TRBV5-1 and TRBJ1-4, with D possibly TRBD1 on 5 matching bases. V gave up 0 bases and J gave up 5 bases, with 14 bases separating them. Germline CDR1 and CDR2: SGHRS and YFSETQ. This CDR3 region has 16 residues. CDR3 sequence reads: CASSLAGGEANEKLFF. CDR3 DNA: TGCGCCAGCAGCTTGGCGGGGGGGGAAGCCAATGAAAAACTGTTTTTT.

The J gene is TRBJ1-2, the V gene TRBV7-9, with D maybe TRBD1 (6 bases). Germline V gene sequence: CDR1 SEHNR, CDR2 FQNEAQ (reference sequence). The CDR3 is 12 residues long. V lost 11 bases to trimming and J lost 6 bases, with 16 bases between them. DNA for the CDR3: TGTGCCGCTCGCAGGGGAGAGGATGGCTACACCTTC. It encodes CAARRGEDGYTF.

The CDR3 bases are TGCAGTGCTGCCGGCAGGGACACCATATATTTT. This encodes CSAAGRDTIYF. V usage is TRBV20-1 and J usage is TRBJ1-3; possible D gene TRBD1, 5 bases. CDR1 and CDR2 (germline): DFQATT, SNEGSKA (reference sequence). The length of the CDR3 is 11 residues. Trimming took off 5 bases at V and 8 bases at J, with 10 bases between the two ends.

The chain has TRBV4-1 and TRBJ2-7, with D possibly matching TRBD1 (6 bases). V lost 1 base to trimming and J lost 5 bases, with 12 bases between them. CDR3 length: 14 residues. In germline, CDR1 is MGHRA, CDR2 YSYEKL. CDR3 region: CASSQAGQGNEQYF. The CDR3, as DNA: TGCGCCAGCAGCCAAGCTGGGCAGGGGAACGAGCAGTACTTC.

The chain employs TRBV5-1 and TRBJ2-3; 8 nucleotides align to TRBD2. The trim removed 1 base at V and 4 bases at J, leaving 2 bases unmatched. The CDR3 is 14 amino acids. Germline CDR1 reads SGHRS; CDR2 reads YFSETQ. The CDR3 DNA follows: TGCGCCAGCAGCTTGACTAGCGGATCAGATACGCAGTATTTT. Its protein product is CASSLTSGSDTQYF.

The V gene is TRBV7-3, the J gene TRBJ2-7, with D possibly being TRBD1 (5 bases). The CDR3 is 15 amino acids. Trimming stripped 2 bases from V and 2 bases from J, with 13 bases between. Germline V gene data show CDR1 as SGHTA and CDR2 as FQGTGA. The CDR3: CASSLGPGRPYEQYF. The CDR3 DNA reads TGTGCCAGCAGCTTAGGGCCAGGGCGCCCCTACGAGCAGTACTTC. Full variable domain (remainder filled in from reference TRBV7-3 and TRBJ2-7): GAGVSQTPSNKVTEKGKYVELRCDPISGHTALYWYRQSLGQGPEFLIYFQGTGAADDSGLPNDRFFAVRPEGSVSTLKIQRTERGDSAVYLCASSLGPGRPYEQYFGPGTRLTVT.

The V call is TRBV30, the J call TRBJ2-1; 8 bases match TRBD1. V gave up 1 base and J gave up 4 bases; unmatched junction bases: 0. The CDR3 covers 13 residues. CDR1 and CDR2 (germline): GTSNPN, SVGIG (reference sequence). The CDR3 protein is CAWSGQGYNEQFF. CDR3 sequence (DNA): TGTGCCTGGAGTGGACAGGGGTACAATGAGCAGTTCTTC.

The V and J genes are TRBV7-9 and TRBJ2-7, with 7 bases lining up with TRBD2. The V gene end was trimmed by 5 bases and the J gene end by 6 bases; junction bases not matched to a gene: 13. CDR3 length: 15 amino acids. Looked up from germline, CDR1 is SEHNR and CDR2 is FQNEAQ (reference sequence). In DNA, the CDR3 is TGTGCCAGCAGCCCCGTTCCGGGAGGCCTAGGCGAGCAGTACTTC. Translated: CASSPVPGGLGEQYF.

V gene TRBV10-3 combines with J gene TRBJ2-7, with 12 bases matching TRBD1. The J segment lost 7 bases and the V segment lost 2 bases, leaving 9 bases of the junction unmatched. The germline CDR1 and CDR2 sequences are ENHRY and SYGVKD. This CDR3 has 16 amino acids. CDR3 region: CAISEGGTGGRGEQYF. The DNA of the CDR3 is TGTGCCATCAGTGAGGGGGGGACAGGGGGCCGTGGTGAGCAGTACTTC.

This chain links TRBV11-2 with TRBJ2-2; perhaps TRBD2 as D (6 bases). The CDR3 is made up of 16 amino acids. Germline V gives CDR1 SGHAT, CDR2 FQNNGV. The V end lost 2 bases, the J end lost 9 bases, and 19 bases lay between the germline ends. The chain's CDR3 is CASSLIRGKKIWELFF. Here the CDR3 DNA reads TGTGCCAGCAGCTTAATCCGGGGGAAGAAGATATGGGAGCTGTTTTTT.